A single T cell receptor beta chain is shown here with its context. This table comes from immunoSEQ multiplex PCR, and its TCRdb copy is limited to in-frame clones, with some not included. Of 150,000 to 200,000 clones listed, roughly 80% are singletons. This entry comes from a study of blood T cell repertoires in COVID-19. Across the whole study: Sites in the United States, Italy and Spain provided acute and convalescent COVID-19 samples.

Germline V gives CDR1 SGDLS, CDR2 YYNGEE. The CDR3 length is 15 residues. The V gene lost 4 bases and the J gene lost 7 bases, with 18 bases spanning the gap. The receptor comes from a man in his fifties or sixties who had recovered from COVID-19. The sequencing sample was made of PBMCs or T cells enriched from blood (not recorded which). The rearrangement links TRBV9 to TRBJ2-1; the D gene is possibly TRBD2 (6 bases). The CDR3 nucleotides read TGTGCCAGCAGCCCCGTGATTGGACTATTAAATGAGCAGTTCTTC. This gives the protein CASSPVIGLLNEQFF.